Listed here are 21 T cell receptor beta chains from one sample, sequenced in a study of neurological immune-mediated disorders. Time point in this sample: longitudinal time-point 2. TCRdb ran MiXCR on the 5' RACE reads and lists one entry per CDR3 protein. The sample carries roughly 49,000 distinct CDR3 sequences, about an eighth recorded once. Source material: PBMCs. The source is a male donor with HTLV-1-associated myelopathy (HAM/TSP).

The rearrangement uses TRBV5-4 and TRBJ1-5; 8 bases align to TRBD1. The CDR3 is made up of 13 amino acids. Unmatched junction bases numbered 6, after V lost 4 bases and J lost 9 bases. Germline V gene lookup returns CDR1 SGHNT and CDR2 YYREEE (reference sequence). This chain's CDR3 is CASSRDRTMPQHF. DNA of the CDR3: TGTGCCAGCAGCCGGGACAGGACCATGCCCCAGCATTTT.

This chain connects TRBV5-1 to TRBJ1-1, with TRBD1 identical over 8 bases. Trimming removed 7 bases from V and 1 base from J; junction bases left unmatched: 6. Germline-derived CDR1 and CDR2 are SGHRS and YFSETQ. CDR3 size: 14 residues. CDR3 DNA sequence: TGCGCCAGCTCAATGGGACAGGCGAACACTGAAGCTTTCTTT. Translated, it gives CASSMGQANTEAFF.

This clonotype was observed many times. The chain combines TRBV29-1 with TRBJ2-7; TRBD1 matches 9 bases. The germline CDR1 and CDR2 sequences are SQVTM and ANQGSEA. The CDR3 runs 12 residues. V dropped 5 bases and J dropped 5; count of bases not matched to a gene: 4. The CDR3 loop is CSVSGTGNEQYF. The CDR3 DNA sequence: TGCAGCGTTTCCGGGACAGGGAACGAGCAGTACTTC.

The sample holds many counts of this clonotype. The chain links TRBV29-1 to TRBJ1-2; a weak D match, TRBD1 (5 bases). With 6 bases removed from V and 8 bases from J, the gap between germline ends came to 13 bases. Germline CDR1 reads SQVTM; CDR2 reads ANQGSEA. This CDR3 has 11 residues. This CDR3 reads CSVSWGDGYTF. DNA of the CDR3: TGCAGCGTCTCCTGGGGCGACGGCTACACCTTC. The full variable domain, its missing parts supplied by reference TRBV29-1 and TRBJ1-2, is SAVISQKPSRDICQRGTSLTIQCQVDSQVTMMFWYRQQPGQSLTLIATANQGSEATYESGFVIDKFPISRPNLTFSTLTVSNMSPEDSSIYLCSVSWGDGYTFGSGTRLTVV.

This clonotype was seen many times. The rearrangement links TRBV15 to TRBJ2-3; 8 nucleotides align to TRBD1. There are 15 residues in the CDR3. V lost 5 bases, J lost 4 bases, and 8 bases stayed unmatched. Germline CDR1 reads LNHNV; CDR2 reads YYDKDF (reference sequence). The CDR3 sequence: CATSSFGQGPDTQYF. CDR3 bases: TGTGCCACCAGCTCCTTCGGACAGGGCCCAGATACGCAGTATTTT.

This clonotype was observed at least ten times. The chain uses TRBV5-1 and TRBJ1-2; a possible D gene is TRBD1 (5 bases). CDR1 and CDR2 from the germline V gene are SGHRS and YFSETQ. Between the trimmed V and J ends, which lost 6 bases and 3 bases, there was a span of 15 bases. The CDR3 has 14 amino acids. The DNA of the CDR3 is TGCGCCAGCACCCTAGGGACCGGAGACTATGGCTACACCTTC. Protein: CASTLGTGDYGYTF.

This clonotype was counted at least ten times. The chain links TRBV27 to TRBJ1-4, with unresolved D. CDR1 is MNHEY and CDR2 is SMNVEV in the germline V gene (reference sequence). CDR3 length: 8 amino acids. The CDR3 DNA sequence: TGTGCGGATGAAAAACTGTTTTTT. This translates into CADEKLFF.

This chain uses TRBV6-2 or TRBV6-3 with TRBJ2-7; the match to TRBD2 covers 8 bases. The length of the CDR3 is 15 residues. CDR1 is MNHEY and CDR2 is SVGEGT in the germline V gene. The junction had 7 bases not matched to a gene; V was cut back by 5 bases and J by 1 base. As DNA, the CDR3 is TGTGCCAGCAGTGAGACTAGCGAATTATCCTACGAGCAGTACTTC. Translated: CASSETSELSYEQYF.

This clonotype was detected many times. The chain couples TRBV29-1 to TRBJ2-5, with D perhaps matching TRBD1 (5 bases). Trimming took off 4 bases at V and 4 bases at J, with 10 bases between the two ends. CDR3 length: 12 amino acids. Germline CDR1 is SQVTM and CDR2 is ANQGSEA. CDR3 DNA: TGCAGCGTTGGTCAGGGCGGAGAGACCCAGTACTTC. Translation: CSVGQGGETQYF.

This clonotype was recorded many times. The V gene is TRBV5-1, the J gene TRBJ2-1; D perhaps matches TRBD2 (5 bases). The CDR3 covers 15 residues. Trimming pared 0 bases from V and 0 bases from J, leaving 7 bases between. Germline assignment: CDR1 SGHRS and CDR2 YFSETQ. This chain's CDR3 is CASSLGGRSYNEQFF. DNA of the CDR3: TGCGCCAGCAGCTTGGGAGGGCGCTCCTACAATGAGCAGTTCTTC.

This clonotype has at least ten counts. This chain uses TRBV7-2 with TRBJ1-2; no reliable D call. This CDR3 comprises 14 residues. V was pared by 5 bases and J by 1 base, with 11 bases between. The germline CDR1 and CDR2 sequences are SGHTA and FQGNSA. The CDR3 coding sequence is TGTGCCAGCAGCGAAGAGGGCCGTAACTATGGCTACACCTTC. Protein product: CASSEEGRNYGYTF.

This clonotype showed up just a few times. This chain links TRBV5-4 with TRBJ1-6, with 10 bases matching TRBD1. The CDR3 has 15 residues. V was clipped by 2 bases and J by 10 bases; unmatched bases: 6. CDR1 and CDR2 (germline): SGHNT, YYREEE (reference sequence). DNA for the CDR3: TGTGCCAGCAGCTTAAGGACAGGGGGTGTATCACCCCTCCACTTT. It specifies CASSLRTGGVSPLHF.

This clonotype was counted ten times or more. CDR3 DNA: TGCAGTGCTAGAGATAGCGGGGTCTCCTACGAGCAGTACTTC. Amino acid sequence: CSARDSGVSYEQYF. This chain uses TRBV20-1 with TRBJ2-7; TRBD2 matches at 8 bases. The germline V gene has CDR1 DFQATT and CDR2 SNEGSKA (reference sequence). The CDR3 is 14 amino acids. After removal of 0 bases from V and 0 bases from J, the junction contained 1 base not matched to a gene.

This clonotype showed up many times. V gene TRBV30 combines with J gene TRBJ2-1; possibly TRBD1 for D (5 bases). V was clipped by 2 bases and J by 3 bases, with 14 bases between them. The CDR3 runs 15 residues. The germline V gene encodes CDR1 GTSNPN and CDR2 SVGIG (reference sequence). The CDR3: CAWSTPRADYNEQFF. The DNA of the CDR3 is TGTGCCTGGAGTACCCCCAGGGCGGACTACAATGAGCAGTTCTTC.

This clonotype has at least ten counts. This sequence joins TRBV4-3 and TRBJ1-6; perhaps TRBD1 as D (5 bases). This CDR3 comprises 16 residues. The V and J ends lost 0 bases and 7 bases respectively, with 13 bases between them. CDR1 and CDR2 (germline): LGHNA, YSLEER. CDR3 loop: CASSQDWGRSNSPLHF. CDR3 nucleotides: TGCGCCAGCAGCCAAGATTGGGGACGGTCGAATTCACCCCTCCACTTT.

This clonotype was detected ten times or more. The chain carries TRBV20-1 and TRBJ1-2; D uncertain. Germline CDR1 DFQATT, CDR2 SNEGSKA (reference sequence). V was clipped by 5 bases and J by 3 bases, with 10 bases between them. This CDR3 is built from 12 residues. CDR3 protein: CSASPNHYGYTF. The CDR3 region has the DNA TGCAGTGCTTCCCCGAATCACTATGGCTACACCTTC.

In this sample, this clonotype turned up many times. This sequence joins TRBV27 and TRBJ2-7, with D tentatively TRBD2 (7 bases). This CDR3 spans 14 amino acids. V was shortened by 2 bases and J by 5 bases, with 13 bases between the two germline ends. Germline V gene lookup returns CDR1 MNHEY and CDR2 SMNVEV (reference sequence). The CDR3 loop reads CASSLRGAINEQYF. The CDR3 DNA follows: TGTGCCAGCAGTTTACGGGGGGCGATAAACGAGCAGTACTTC.

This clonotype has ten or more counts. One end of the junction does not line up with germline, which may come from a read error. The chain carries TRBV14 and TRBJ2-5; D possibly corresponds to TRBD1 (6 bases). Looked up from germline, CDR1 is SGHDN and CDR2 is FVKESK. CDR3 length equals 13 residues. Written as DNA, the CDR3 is TGTGCCAGCAGCCGGGGACACGGAGAGACGCAGTACTTC. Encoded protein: CASSRGHGETQYF.

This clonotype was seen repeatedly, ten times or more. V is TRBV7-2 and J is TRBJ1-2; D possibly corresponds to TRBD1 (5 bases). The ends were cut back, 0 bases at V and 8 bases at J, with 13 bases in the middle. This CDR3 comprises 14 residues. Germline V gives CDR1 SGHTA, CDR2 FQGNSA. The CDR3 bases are TGTGCCAGCAGCTTAGCCCACAGGAGTAAAGGCTACACCTTC. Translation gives CASSLAHRSKGYTF. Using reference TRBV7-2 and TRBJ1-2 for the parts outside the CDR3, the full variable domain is GAGVSQSPSNKVTEKGKDVELRCDPISGHTALYWYRQSLGQGLEFLIYFQGNSAPDKSGLPSDRFSAERTGGSVSTLTIQRTQQEDSAVYLCASSLAHRSKGYTFGSGTRLTVV.

CDR3 protein: CASSLAGAHGELFF. CDR3 sequence (DNA): TGTGCCAGCAGCTTAGCCGGGGCGCACGGGGAGCTGTTTTTT. The J gene is TRBJ2-2, the V gene TRBV7-9; either TRBD1 or TRBD2 may supply D (5 bases each). This CDR3 is 14 amino acids long. V lost 0 bases and J lost 7, with 9 bases in between. Germline V CDR1 and CDR2: SEHNR, FQNEAQ (reference sequence).

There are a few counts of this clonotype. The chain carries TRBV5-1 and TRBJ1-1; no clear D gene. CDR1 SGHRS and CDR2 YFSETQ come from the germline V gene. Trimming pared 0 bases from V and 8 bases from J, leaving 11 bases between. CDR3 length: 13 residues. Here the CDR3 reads CASSLAEETEAFF. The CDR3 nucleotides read TGCGCCAGCAGCTTGGCCGAGGAGACAGAAGCTTTCTTT.